One sample yielded the 2 T cell receptor beta chains listed below, sequenced in a study of T cell responses to AZD1222 COVID-19 vaccine. Clones were sequenced by immunoSEQ multiplex PCR, and TCRdb holds only the in-frame ones, with some missing. The sample yields about 160,000 clones, around 92% seen once. Source: peripheral blood, taken 28 days after the second AZD1222 dose. Receptor source: an adult who received the AZD1222 COVID-19 vaccine.

The V gene is TRBV24-1, the J gene TRBJ2-3, with D tentatively TRBD2 (7 bases). The CDR3 contains 14 residues. The ends were cut back, 4 bases at V and 5 bases at J, with 12 bases in the middle. CDR1 and CDR2 from the germline V gene are KGHDR and SFDVKD. CDR3 sequence: CATSERGGGDTQYF. In DNA form, the CDR3 reads TGTGCCACCAGTGAACGGGGAGGGGGAGATACGCAGTATTTT.

This clone turned up a few times. V gene TRBV7-2 combines with J gene TRBJ1-1, with no clear D. The CDR3 has 13 amino acids. The germline CDR1 and CDR2 sequences are SGHTA and FQGNSA. V lost 1 base and J lost 11, with 14 bases in between. CDR3: CASSLVPDLDAFF. The CDR3 DNA reads as TGTGCCAGCAGCTTAGTCCCGGACTTAGATGCTTTCTTT. Combining the CDR3 with reference TRBV7-2 and TRBJ1-1 gives the whole variable domain GAGVSQSPSNKVTEKGKDVELRCDPISGHTALYWYRQSLGQGLEFLIYFQGNSAPDKSGLPSDRFSAERTGGSVSTLTIQRTQQEDSAVYLCASSLVPDLDAFFGQGTRLTVV.